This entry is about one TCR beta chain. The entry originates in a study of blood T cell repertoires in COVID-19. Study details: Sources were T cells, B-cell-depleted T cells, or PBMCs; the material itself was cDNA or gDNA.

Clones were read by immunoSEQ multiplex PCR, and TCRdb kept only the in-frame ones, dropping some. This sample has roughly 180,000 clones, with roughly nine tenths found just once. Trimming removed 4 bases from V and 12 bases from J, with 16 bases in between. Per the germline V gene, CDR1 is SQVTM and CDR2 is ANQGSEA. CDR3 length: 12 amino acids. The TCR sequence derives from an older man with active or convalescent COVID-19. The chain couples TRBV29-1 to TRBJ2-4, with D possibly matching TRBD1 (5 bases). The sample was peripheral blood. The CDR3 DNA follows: TGCAGCGTTGGTAGGGGCCCAAGGGATCAGTACTTC. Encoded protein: CSVGRGPRDQYF.